What follows are 23 T cell receptor beta chains derived from one specimen sequenced in a study of T cell repertoires in aging, cancer and after chemotherapy. A mixed TRB-A/B primer pool amplified rearranged TRB by multiplex touch-down PCR. TCRdb re-called the multiplex PCR reads with MiXCR, one entry per CDR3 protein. The sample carries around 5,000 distinct CDR3 sequences, around 33% recorded once. TCR beta rearrangements were amplified from peripheral blood genomic DNA. Sequencing input: blood. The receptors derive from a human donor with a blood cancer. The donor label of this sample is uncertain.

This clonotype was counted between two and nine times. The chain links TRBV5-1 to TRBJ1-2, with 11 bases matching TRBD1. J lost 4 bases, V lost 4 bases, and 12 bases had no gene match. Germline V gives CDR1 SGHRS, CDR2 YFSETQ. This CDR3 has 17 amino acids. CDR3 region: CASSPRTGGEVGYGYTF. The CDR3 DNA is TGCGCCAGCAGCCCGAGGACAGGGGGCGAAGTCGGCTATGGCTACACCTTC.

The chain combines TRBV7-2 with TRBJ2-7; the D gene is possibly TRBD2 (6 bases). CDR3 length equals 16 residues. Trimming pared 5 bases from V and 6 bases from J, leaving 23 bases between. Per germline, CDR1 SGHTA and CDR2 FQGNSA. The CDR3 loop reads CASSKIQAGIGVEQYF. For the CDR3, the DNA is TGTGCCAGCAGCAAAATCCAGGCGGGAATAGGAGTCGAGCAGTACTTC. Drawing the rest from reference TRBV7-2 and TRBJ2-7, the complete variable domain is GAGVSQSPSNKVTEKGKDVELRCDPISGHTALYWYRQSLGQGLEFLIYFQGNSAPDKSGLPSDRFSAERTGGSVSTLTIQRTQQEDSAVYLCASSKIQAGIGVEQYFGPGTRLTVT.

Only a few counts were recorded for this clonotype. The rearrangement joins TRBV12-3 or TRBV12-4 to TRBJ2-6, with D tentatively TRBD1 (6 bases). The CDR3 totals 16 residues. Trimming cost V 6 bases and J 2 bases, with 14 bases left between them. The chain's CDR3 is CASRLFTGTGANVLTF. The CDR3 nucleotides read TGTGCCAGCAGATTATTCACAGGGACTGGGGCCAACGTCCTGACTTTC.

The chain joins TRBV24-1 to TRBJ2-1; TRBD1 aligns across 9 bases. V lost 6 bases, J lost 1 base, and 15 bases stayed unmatched. Germline assignment: CDR1 KGHDR and CDR2 SFDVKD. The CDR3 contains 19 residues. The CDR3 loop reads CATSRTGTGNPFSYNEQFF. In DNA, the CDR3 is TGTGCCACCAGTCGCACCGGGACAGGGAACCCCTTTTCCTACAATGAGCAGTTCTTC.

The genes are TRBV27 and TRBJ2-2; D is possibly TRBD2 (6 bases). The V and J ends lost 0 bases and 4 bases respectively, with 6 bases between them. Germline V gene data show CDR1 as MNHEY and CDR2 as SMNVEV (reference sequence). CDR3 size: 14 residues. CDR3 DNA sequence: TGTGCCAGCAGTTTATCCGGGGGCACCGGGGAGCTGTTTTTT. As protein: CASSLSGGTGELFF.

V usage is TRBV5-5 and J usage is TRBJ2-3, with 7 positions matching TRBD2. Germline trimming cut 2 bases from V and 2 bases from J; bases unmatched to any gene: 5. The CDR3 length is 15 residues. Germline CDR1 reads SGHKS; CDR2 reads YYEKEE (reference sequence). CDR3 bases: TGTGCCAGCAGCTTTAGGGAGGGCATCACAGATACGCAGTATTTT. This codes for CASSFREGITDTQYF.

By sample share, this clonotype is medium-sized (0.01 to 0.1%). This chain joins TRBV11-3 and TRBJ2-1; 8 bases are shared with TRBD2. V shed 1 base and J 8 bases; nucleotides not matched to a gene: 13. Per the germline V gene, CDR1 is SGHNT and CDR2 is YENEEA. The CDR3 totals 17 residues. The CDR3 spells CASSLVLWGSGTDEQFF. The CDR3 DNA reads TGTGCCAGCAGCTTAGTTCTTTGGGGTAGCGGGACGGATGAGCAGTTCTTC. Together with reference TRBV11-3 and TRBJ2-1, the CDR3 gives the full variable domain: EAGVVQSPRYKIIEKKQPVAFWCNPISGHNTLYWYLQNLGQGPELLIRYENEEAVDDSQLPKDRFSAERLKGVDSTLKIQPAELGDSAVYLCASSLVLWGSGTDEQFFGPGTRLTVL.

The V call is TRBV12-3 or TRBV12-4, the J call TRBJ1-3; 7 nucleotides line up with TRBD1. The CDR3 has 15 residues. The V gene end was trimmed by 1 base and the J gene end by 0 bases; junction bases not matched to a gene: 0. The CDR3 protein is CASSLGTGSGNTIYF. CDR3 sequence (DNA): TGTGCCAGCAGTTTAGGGACAGGCTCTGGAAACACCATATATTTT.

This chain uses TRBV5-1 with TRBJ2-3; 10 nucleotides match TRBD1. Trimming at V came to 2 bases and at J to 7 bases, leaving 7 bases not matched to a gene. CDR1 and CDR2 from the germline V gene are SGHRS and YFSETQ. The CDR3 length is 15 residues. CDR3 nucleotides: TGCGCCAGCAGCTTTCCCGGGACAGGGGATCATACGCAGTATTTT. Protein: CASSFPGTGDHTQYF. Filled out from reference TRBV5-1 and TRBJ2-3, the complete variable domain reads KAGVTQTPRYLIKTRGQQVTLSCSPISGHRSVSWYQQTPGQGLQFLFEYFSETQRNKGNFPGRFSGRQFSNSRSEMNVSTLELGDSALYLCASSFPGTGDHTQYFGPGTRLTVL.

In this sample, this clonotype turned up a few times. This chain links TRBV5-5 with TRBJ1-4, with D unresolved. Germline V gene sequence: CDR1 SGHKS, CDR2 YYEKEE (reference sequence). The CDR3 totals 14 residues. V was shortened by 2 bases and J by 5 bases, with 10 bases between the two germline ends. The CDR3 nucleotides read TGTGCCAGCAGCTTTGGTACAGAAAATGAAAAACTGTTTTTT. Translation: CASSFGTENEKLFF.

The V gene is TRBV2, the J gene TRBJ2-3; TRBD1 aligns across 7 bases. Per the germline V gene, CDR1 is SNHLY and CDR2 is FYNNEI. The V and J ends lost 6 bases and 5 bases, in that order; junction bases with no gene match: 11. CDR3 length: 15 amino acids. This chain's CDR3 is CASSTEGARIDTQYF. CDR3 nucleotides: TGTGCCAGCAGCACCGAGGGGGCGAGGATAGATACGCAGTATTTT.

By sample fraction, this clonotype is medium-sized. CDR3 in DNA: TGTGCCAGCTCACCAGGGCAGCAAGAGACCCAGTACTTC. Its translation: CASSPGQQETQYF. The chain recombines TRBV18 with TRBJ2-5, with no clear D. Trimming stripped 2 bases from V and 2 bases from J, with 6 bases between. The CDR3 has 13 residues. Germline V CDR1 and CDR2: KGHSH, LQKENI.

V usage is TRBV4-3 and J usage is TRBJ1-2, with TRBD1 as a possible D gene (5 bases). The CDR3 covers 15 residues. Germline lookup yields CDR1 LGHNA and CDR2 YSLEER. Trimming left V 6 bases short and J 0 bases short, with 14 bases between. The CDR3 sequence: CASSLTGGANYGYTF. The CDR3 DNA is TGCGCCAGCAGTTTAACAGGCGGTGCTAACTATGGCTACACCTTC.

About this clonotype itself: A read error may explain this, as a much larger clone is one base away. This chain links TRBV29-1 with TRBJ1-1, with 7 bases identical to TRBD1. CDR1 SQVTM and CDR2 ANQGSEA come from the germline V gene. The CDR3 consists of 12 residues. J was trimmed by 2 bases and V by 7 bases; bases with no gene match: 4. CDR3 protein: CSGHRGNTEAFF. CDR3 nucleotide sequence: TGCAGCGGACACAGGGGAAACACTGAAGCTTTCTTT.

Concerning this clonotype itself: A clone one base away is much larger, so this may be a read error. The V and J genes are TRBV15 and TRBJ1-5; unclear D gene. The CDR3 consists of 16 residues. Trimming cost V 0 bases and J 4 bases, with 13 bases left between them. The germline gives CDR1 LNHNV, CDR2 YYDKDF (reference sequence). CDR3 loop: CATSRDIGFGNQPQHF. In DNA form, the CDR3 reads TGTGCCACCAGCAGAGATATAGGGTTTGGAAATCAGCCCCAGCATTTT.

The rearrangement joins TRBV6-5 to TRBJ2-3, with 7 bases matching TRBD2. This CDR3 contains 17 residues. The J segment lost 2 bases and the V segment lost 2 bases, leaving 10 bases of the junction unmatched. Germline CDR1 MNHEY, CDR2 SVGAGI. The CDR3 here is CASSYLRGGGDTDTQYF. The CDR3, as DNA: TGTGCCAGCAGTTACCTACGAGGCGGGGGAGACACAGATACGCAGTATTTT.

This chain uses TRBV14 with TRBJ2-2, with 10 bases lining up with TRBD2. The CDR3 loop spans 17 amino acids. Per germline, CDR1 SGHDN and CDR2 FVKESK. V shed 0 bases and J 4 bases; nucleotides not matched to a gene: 5. The CDR3 bases are TGTGCCAGCAGCCAAGAAAATCTAGCGGGAGTCACCGGGGAGCTGTTTTTT. This gives the protein CASSQENLAGVTGELFF.

The chain is built from TRBV10-3 and TRBJ2-2; 10 positions match TRBD1. The CDR3 is 15 amino acids. In germline, CDR1 is ENHRY, CDR2 SYGVKD. The trim removed 4 bases at V and 7 bases at J, leaving 6 bases unmatched. The CDR3 is CAISAGQGVGGELFF. For the CDR3, the DNA is TGTGCCATCAGTGCTGGACAGGGGGTTGGCGGGGAGCTGTTTTTT.

CDR3 loop: CASSLRQANTEAFF. In DNA form, the CDR3 reads TGTGCCAGCAGTTTAAGACAGGCGAACACTGAAGCTTTCTTT. This chain connects TRBV12-3 or TRBV12-4 to TRBJ1-1; tentative D call: TRBD1 (6 bases). CDR3 size: 14 residues. Between the trimmed V and J ends, which lost 2 bases and 1 base, there was a span of 8 bases.

The J gene is TRBJ2-7, the V gene TRBV18; D ambiguous. The CDR3 consists of 14 residues. Germline-derived CDR1 and CDR2 are KGHSH and LQKENI. The V end was cut by 6 bases, the J end by 0 bases, with 12 bases between. The CDR3 DNA is TGTGCCAGCTCCCCCTTCGCAGCCTCCTACGAGCAGTACTTC. Encoded protein: CASSPFAASYEQYF.

The CDR3 DNA reads TGTGCCAGCAGCCCGCGTTATGGCTACACCTTC. Encoded protein: CASSPRYGYTF. The gene calls are TRBV12-3 or TRBV12-4 and TRBJ1-2; D gene uncertain. The CDR3 is 11 amino acids. The V gene lost 6 bases and the J gene lost 5 bases, with 7 bases spanning the gap.

The chain has TRBV5-1 and TRBJ2-2; TRBD1 matches at 8 bases. CDR1 SGHRS and CDR2 YFSETQ come from the germline V gene. V lost 2 bases to trimming and J lost 2 bases; unmatched junction nucleotides: 5. This CDR3 is built from 16 residues. The CDR3 DNA reads as TGCGCCAGCAGCTTCTGGACAGGGTCCAACACCGGGGAGCTGTTTTTT. This gives the protein CASSFWTGSNTGELFF. The full variable domain, rest sourced from reference TRBV5-1 and TRBJ2-2, is KAGVTQTPRYLIKTRGQQVTLSCSPISGHRSVSWYQQTPGQGLQFLFEYFSETQRNKGNFPGRFSGRQFSNSRSEMNVSTLELGDSALYLCASSFWTGSNTGELFFGEGSRLTVL.

The chain uses TRBV5-4 and TRBJ1-6; no clear D gene. Germline V gene lookup returns CDR1 SGHNT and CDR2 YYREEE (reference sequence). V was clipped by 1 base and J by 6 bases, with 11 bases between them. CDR3 length: 15 amino acids. The CDR3 nucleotides read TGTGCCAGCAGCTTGATGGGGTTTTCTAATTCACCCCTCCACTTT. Translated: CASSLMGFSNSPLHF.